This T cell receptor beta chain is drawn from a study of shared clonotypes between healthy human individuals. Roughly 27,000 T cell genomes, or approximately 0.2 ug DNA, went into the sorted-subset replicate PCRs. The assay was immunoSEQ multiplex PCR, and TCRdb's table has in-frame clones only and misses some. The table records about 1 million clones, around 76% of them present only once. Healthy adults negative for HIV, lacking recent acute infections or vaccinations, served as donors. General observations from the study: Compared with memory subsets, naive subsets generally had larger estimated richness.

A note on this clone: Its matching antigen is unknown. Other DNA sequences in this sample translate to the same CDR3.

There are 13 residues in the CDR3. In germline, CDR1 is LNHDA, CDR2 SQIVND (reference sequence). V lost 3 bases and J 8 bases, leaving 13 bases between the germline ends. This chain connects TRBV19 to TRBJ1-2; D remains ambiguous. Sequencing input: memory CD4+ T cells sorted from blood. Regarding subset: CD45RA-negative fraction. This clonotype originated in a man between 18 and 29 years old in good health. The CDR3, as DNA: TGTGCCAGTAGTATTGGAGGCCCTCGCGGCTACACCTTC. Translation: CASSIGGPRGYTF.